This TCR beta chain was found in a study of cytomegalovirus exposure and HLA in healthy donors. Findings and limits, study-wide: It was confirmed in vitro that a few of the CMV-associated chains were specific for CMV antigens. Immune exposure was documented only through CMV serostatus. TCR beta chain V- and J-gene trimming was linked, in a later analysis, to a missense variant in DCLRE1C.

The primer mix had 60 Vbeta and 13 Jbeta primers. TCRdb's table, derived via immunoSEQ multiplex PCR, lists solely in-frame clones and lacks some. The ten most abundant clones cover around 1.1% of a sample with 200,000 to 250,000 clones. Trimming removed 4 bases from V and 1 base from J, with 8 bases in between. Germline V gene lookup returns CDR1 GTSNPN and CDR2 SVGIG (reference sequence). The CDR3 is 13 amino acids. A word on this clone: Its antigen is unknown.

The TCR comes from a girl aged 2-9 years in good health and CMV-seropositive. Input material: PBMCs. J is TRBJ2-1 and V is TRBV30, with D unclear. DNA of the CDR3: TGTGCCTGGATTGGTAGTTCCTACAATGAGCAGTTCTTC. It translates to CAWIGSSYNEQFF.